The text below deals with one T cell receptor beta chain. Its recognized antigen is unknown. Per-base qualities were not stored, and no clone one base away is much larger. The sample is drawn from a study of blood T cells in healthy people across ages (dated by TCRdb to about 2015). Turning to the overall study: In model experiments, template switching captured about one uniquely barcoded TCR beta cDNA molecule for every two T cells. To track age-related changes in TCR beta repertoire diversity, the study relied on deep sequencing normalized with unique cDNA molecular identifiers. Donors were grouped into four age groups: young (average approximately 15 years), middle-aged (around 39), aged (around 62) and long-lived (around 82). To avoid experimental bias, donors of different ages were distributed randomly across sequencing lanes. The study analyzed two additional independent replicas of 1 million unique cDNA reads from the same blood draw for two donors, one aged 18 to 30 and one aged 80 or older. Points the paper makes about the study in general: There was a strong correlation between observed TCR beta diversity and the percentage of naive T cells measured by flow cytometry. Total diversity estimates from one million sequenced T cells were considered lower bounds and underestimates. Bulk unsorted PBMC profiling prevented conclusive comparison of naive and antigen-experienced compartments. Compared with the aged group, the long-lived group had more naive CD4+ T cells, fewer expanded clones and increased TCR diversity, a pattern suggesting age selection. Donor CMV infection status was unknown, potentially confounding age-related changes in expanded clonotypes. As age increased, observed TCR beta diversity per million T cells dropped in a roughly linear way, and a significant reduction was already evident by age 40.

Library preparation employed 5' RACE. The second PCR ran for roughly 6 to 11 cycles and used a J-beta primer mix along with a sample-barcoded 5' primer. A unique molecular identifier was introduced onto each TCR beta cDNA molecule by a template-switch 5' adaptor carrying 12 random nucleotides. Each sample yielded at least 2.5 million CDR3-containing paired-end reads. The Mint cDNA synthesis kit, primed by a TRBC-specific oligonucleotide, was used to synthesize first-strand cDNA from all RNA. After uracil-DNA glycosylase treatment, a first 18-cycle PCR used universal primers M1SS and BC2_uni_R on all cDNA. From the authors' description of their analysis: For normalization, 1 million high-quality reads were randomly selected from each sample, with every read carrying a distinct molecular identifier. Instead of being binned into consensus sequences, reads that shared molecular identifiers were thrown out. CDR3 identification, clonotype clustering and error correction used MiTCR with a Q25 quality threshold and the strictest error-elimination algorithm. A nonparametric unseen species model using Euler transformation provided a lower-bound estimate of total TCR beta diversity. The public reads were reprocessed in TCRdb via fastp at Q25 and MiXCR, keeping in-frame beta chains. Rows with a matching CDR3 protein are joined into one entry that keeps the most common DNA and genes. TCRdb's processing, not the authors' own work, is the source of the V and J calls. In all, the sample holds over 1,500,000 distinct CDR3 sequences, and about two fifths of those were seen once. Together, the top ten hold more than 20% of the sample.

Systemically healthy Caucasian individuals from Russia, over 30 in total and aged about 6 to 100 years, were included as donors. Approximately 9.7 milliliters of peripheral blood were drawn from each donor into EDTA-treated Vacutainer tubes. PBMCs were isolated by Ficoll-Paque density-gradient centrifugation, with at least 6 million obtained per sample. Trizol reagent was used to extract total RNA from PBMCs, with at least 5 micrograms per sample. The percentages of naive CD45RAhigh/CD27high T cells were determined by flow cytometry on a PBMC aliquot from every donor. The CDR3 goes from the cysteine to the phenylalanine over 13 residues. Only the CDR3 portion is preserved as DNA: 39 bases, with reading frame beginning at the first base. The germline ends are 11 bases apart after V is trimmed by 7 bases and J by 2 bases. CDR1 MDHEN and CDR2 SYDVKM were looked up in the germline V gene.

The clonotype comes from a human donor in good health. The V and J segments used are TRBV28 and TRBJ1-2, with no confident D gene call. Sequenced sample: blood. The CDR3 protein sequence reads: CASNLWRNYGYTF. The DNA sequence follows: TGTGCCAGCAACCTGTGGAGGAACTATGGCTACACCTTC.